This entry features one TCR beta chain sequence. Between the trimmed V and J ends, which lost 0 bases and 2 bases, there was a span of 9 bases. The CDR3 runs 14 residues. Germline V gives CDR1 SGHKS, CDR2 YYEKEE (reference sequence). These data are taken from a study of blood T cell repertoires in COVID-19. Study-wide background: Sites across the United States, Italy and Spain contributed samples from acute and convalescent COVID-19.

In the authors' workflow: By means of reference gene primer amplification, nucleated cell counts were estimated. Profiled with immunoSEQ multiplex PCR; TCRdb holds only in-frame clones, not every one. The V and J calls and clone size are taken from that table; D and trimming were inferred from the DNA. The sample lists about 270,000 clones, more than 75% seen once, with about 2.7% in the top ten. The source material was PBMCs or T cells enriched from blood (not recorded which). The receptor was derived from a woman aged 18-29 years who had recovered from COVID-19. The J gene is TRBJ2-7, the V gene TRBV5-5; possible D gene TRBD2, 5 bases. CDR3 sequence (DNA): TGTGCCAGCAGCTTGGGTCCACTAGCCTACGAGCAGTACTTC. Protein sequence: CASSLGPLAYEQYF.